These 23 T cell receptor beta chains share one sample of origin, sequenced in a study of breast tumors, draining lymph nodes, adjacent tissues. A single record per CDR3 protein comes from TCRdb applying MiXCR to the multiplex PCR reads. The sample shows roughly 110,000 distinct CDR3 sequences, more than 30% of them seen only once. The lymph nodes were axillary draining lymph nodes from breast cancer patients. The sequencing input was axillary lymph node tissue. Every receptor here comes from a female donor with breast cancer. Some clones in this sample may be carry-over from other donors' samples.

V gene TRBV19 combines with J gene TRBJ2-1; 12 bases are shared with TRBD2. Unmatched junction bases numbered 7, after V lost 8 bases and J lost 8 bases. The CDR3 is made up of 14 amino acids. Germline values: CDR1 LNHDA, CDR2 SQIVND (reference sequence). CDR3 DNA: TGTGCCAGTGCTGCCGGGACTAGCGGGTATGAGCAGTTCTTC. Translated: CASAAGTSGYEQFF.

The chain carries TRBV7-3 and TRBJ2-1; 8 bases align to TRBD2. The V segment lost 5 bases and the J segment 9 bases; nucleotides outside the gene matches: 3. Germline loops: CDR1 SGHTA, CDR2 FQGTGA. The CDR3 covers 12 residues. CDR3 bases: TGTGCCAGCAGCAATCTAGCGGGTGAGCAGTTCTTC. Translated, it gives CASSNLAGEQFF.

This clonotype was detected ten times or more. The genes are TRBV29-1 and TRBJ1-6; 10 bases are a match to TRBD1. Germline values: CDR1 SQVTM, CDR2 ANQGSEA. The CDR3 loop spans 14 amino acids. V gave up 8 bases and J gave up 10 bases; unmatched junction bases: 11. CDR3 coding DNA: TGCAGCTATTCGCACGGGACAGGGGAATCACCCCTCCACTTT. This sequence encodes CSYSHGTGESPLHF.

For this clonotype: A read error may produce the germline difference seen at one junction end. V gene TRBV19 combines with J gene TRBJ1-1, with D uncertain. The CDR3 runs to 15 residues. Germline-derived CDR1 and CDR2 are LNHDA and SQIVND (reference sequence). CDR3: CASSTGTAQNTEASF. In DNA form, the CDR3 reads TGTGCCAGTAGTACTGGTACAGCACAGAACACTGAAGCTTCCTTT.

The table lists this clonotype with many counts. This CDR3 is CATSGTGGITDTQYF. Written as DNA, the CDR3 is TGTGCCACCTCCGGGACAGGGGGCATCACAGATACGCAGTATTTT. J is TRBJ2-3 and V is TRBV24-1; 12 nucleotides agree with TRBD1. This CDR3 has 15 amino acids. Germline V gives CDR1 KGHDR, CDR2 SFDVKD. The V segment lost 9 bases and the J segment 2 bases; nucleotides outside the gene matches: 5.

This clonotype has a count of ten or more. This chain joins TRBV7-6 and TRBJ2-7; 7 bases align to TRBD1. Germline loops: CDR1 SGHVS, CDR2 FNYEAQ. V shed 6 bases, J shed 4 bases, and the junction held 6 bases outside the gene matches. The CDR3 extends over 13 amino acids. The CDR3 coding sequence is TGTGCCAGCAGTCCCGGGACAGATTACGAGCAGTACTTC. This gives the protein CASSPGTDYEQYF.

This clonotype appeared many times. The chain employs TRBV20-1 and TRBJ1-2; 10 bases line up with TRBD1. The CDR3 totals 15 residues. Germline trimming cut 1 base from V and 7 bases from J; bases unmatched to any gene: 9. CDR1 is DFQATT, CDR2 SNEGSKA, per germline (reference sequence). CDR3 DNA sequence: TGCAGTGCTAGAGCACAGGGACAGGGGACGATTGGCTACACCTTC. Protein: CSARAQGQGTIGYTF.

This clonotype was observed a handful of times. The chain is built from TRBV29-1 and TRBJ1-1; D not resolved. Germline V gene sequence: CDR1 SQVTM, CDR2 ANQGSEA. The CDR3 has 13 residues. Between the trimmed V and J ends, which lost 4 bases and 1 base, there was a span of 10 bases. The DNA of the CDR3 is TGCAGCGTTGGGAAGGGTTCGAACACTGAAGCTTTCTTT. Translating it yields CSVGKGSNTEAFF.

This clonotype was seen a handful of times. V is TRBV6-2 or TRBV6-3 and J is TRBJ2-7; either TRBD1 or TRBD2 may fit D (5 bases each). The V end lost 7 bases, the J end lost 4 bases, and 14 bases lay between the germline ends. Germline lookup yields CDR1 MNHEY and CDR2 SVGEGT. The CDR3 loop spans 13 amino acids. CDR3 region: CASKPGTVYEQYF. CDR3 DNA: TGTGCCAGCAAGCCAGGGACCGTTTACGAGCAGTACTTC.

J is TRBJ2-3 and V is TRBV7-6; 9 bases are a match to TRBD1. CDR3 length: 18 residues. The J segment lost 7 bases and the V segment lost 4 bases, leaving 18 bases of the junction unmatched. Germline CDR1 is SGHVS and CDR2 is FNYEAQ. Here the CDR3 DNA reads TGTGCCAGCAGCTACACCACTAGCAGGACAGGGGAGTGTAATACGCAGTATTTT. Amino acid sequence: CASSYTTSRTGECNTQYF.

This clonotype was seen repeatedly, ten times or more. It may be a read error: a sequence one base away is much more abundant. This chain connects TRBV5-1 to TRBJ2-7, with D perhaps TRBD1 (6 bases). Germline values: CDR1 SGHRS, CDR2 YFSETQ. The CDR3 contains 12 residues. CDR3 loop: CASSPGQYEHYF. CDR3 bases: TGCGCCAGCAGCCCAGGACAGTACGAGCACTACTTC.

The table lists this clonotype with many counts. The chain carries TRBV6-1 and TRBJ2-5, with 8 bases that match TRBD2. The CDR3 covers 15 residues. J was trimmed by 4 bases and V by 4 bases; bases with no gene match: 8. The germline V gene has CDR1 MNHNS and CDR2 SASEGT. This chain's CDR3 is CASSAGGGPGETQYF. The CDR3 DNA reads as TGTGCCAGCAGTGCCGGGGGGGGGCCGGGAGAGACCCAGTACTTC.

This clonotype has at least ten counts. The chain employs TRBV18 and TRBJ2-7; a weak D match, TRBD2 (6 bases). CDR3 length: 15 residues. The V gene lost 3 bases and the J gene lost 2 bases, with 14 bases spanning the gap. CDR1 is KGHSH, CDR2 LQKENI, per germline. The CDR3 is CASSPGTLLAYEQYF. CDR3 DNA: TGTGCCAGCTCACCCGGGACTCTCCTTGCCTACGAGCAGTACTTC.

This clonotype was counted many times. This chain connects TRBV5-4 to TRBJ2-7; a weak D match, TRBD2 (7 bases). The CDR3 consists of 17 residues. From germline, CDR1 is SGHNT and CDR2 YYREEE (reference sequence). Trimming took 0 bases from V and 0 from J, leaving 16 bases between them. The CDR3 reads CASSLGGGHYSSYEQYF. For the CDR3, the DNA is TGTGCCAGCAGCTTGGGGGGGGGACACTATAGCTCCTACGAGCAGTACTTC.

Concerning this clonotype itself: One end of the junction varies from germline; a read error may be responsible. The chain is built from TRBV9 and TRBJ2-6; perhaps D is TRBD1 or TRBD2 (5 bases each). The CDR3 is made up of 16 amino acids. Germline V gene sequence: CDR1 SGDLS, CDR2 YYNGEE. The CDR3 here is CTSNRDVSAGANALTF. The CDR3 DNA is TGTACCAGCAACCGGGACGTCTCGGCTGGGGCCAACGCCCTGACTTTC.

Ten or more counts support this clonotype. V and J are TRBV7-9 and TRBJ1-2, with D unclear. Germline V gene data show CDR1 as SEHNR and CDR2 as FQNEAQ (reference sequence). This CDR3 has 14 residues. Deletions cut 1 base from V and 2 bases from J, with 8 bases between. CDR3 residues: CASSLDAVNYGYTF. CDR3 DNA: TGTGCCAGCAGCTTAGACGCAGTAAACTATGGCTACACCTTC.

The chain carries TRBV2 and TRBJ2-5, with TRBD2 matching 13 bases. V shed 5 bases, J shed 1 base, and the junction held 7 bases outside the gene matches. The CDR3 extends over 17 amino acids. Germline V gene sequence: CDR1 SNHLY, CDR2 FYNNEI. For the CDR3, the DNA is TGTGCCAGCAGTTGGACTAGCGGGAGACCCAGCCAAGAGACCCAGTACTTC. This translates into CASSWTSGRPSQETQYF.

This clonotype has at least ten counts. The chain is built from TRBV28 and TRBJ1-2; D gene uncertain. V lost 5 bases and J lost 4, with 8 bases in between. Germline lookup yields CDR1 MDHEN and CDR2 SYDVKM. CDR3 size: 12 residues. CDR3 sequence (DNA): TGTGCCAGCAGTCGACCCGGCTATGGCTACACCTTC. Protein product: CASSRPGYGYTF.

Many counts were recorded for this clonotype. The J gene is TRBJ1-6, the V gene TRBV7-8, with 8 bases lining up with TRBD1. The CDR3 extends over 19 amino acids. Germline values: CDR1 SGHVS, CDR2 FQNEAQ. J lost 0 bases, V lost 0 bases, and 7 bases had no gene match. For the CDR3, the DNA is TGTGCCAGCAGCTTAGCGGGACAGGCCCGAAGCTCCTATAATTCACCCCTCCACTTT. Translated, it gives CASSLAGQARSSYNSPLHF.

The chain links TRBV6-7 to TRBJ2-1; perhaps TRBD2 as D (7 bases). TRBV6-7 is placed among ORFs of uncertain function. The V end lost 7 bases, the J end lost 4 bases, and 17 bases lay between the germline ends. The CDR3 is 15 residues long. CDR3 nucleotide sequence: TGTGCCAGCAAACACGTGGGGGGGGCTTACAATGAGCAGTTCTTC. Its protein product is CASKHVGGAYNEQFF.

The V gene is TRBV19, the J gene TRBJ1-1; 7 bases are shared with TRBD1. The CDR3 consists of 16 residues. J gave up 0 bases and V 6 bases, and 10 bases lay outside the gene matches. From germline, CDR1 is LNHDA and CDR2 SQIVND (reference sequence). The CDR3 is CASRGGRGTVNTEAFF. CDR3 DNA: TGTGCCAGTAGAGGAGGAAGAGGGACAGTGAACACTGAAGCTTTCTTT.

At least ten counts were recorded for this clonotype. Possible read error: a much larger clone is one base away. This chain connects TRBV20-1 to TRBJ2-5, with D perhaps matching TRBD2 (6 bases). Germline assignment: CDR1 DFQATT and CDR2 SNEGSKA (reference sequence). There are 17 residues in the CDR3. Trimming took 0 bases from V and 1 from J, leaving 18 bases between them. The CDR3 reads CSARDRVYGTFQETQYF. In nucleotides, the CDR3 is TGCAGTGCTAGAGACCGAGTTTACGGGACTTTCCAAGAGACCCAGTACTTC.

This clonotype was seen many times. The chain joins TRBV3-1 to TRBJ2-7, with 12 positions matching TRBD2. Germline loops: CDR1 LGHDT, CDR2 YNNKEL (reference sequence). The CDR3 consists of 16 residues. Trimming took 3 bases from V and 5 from J; bases not matched to a gene: 8. CDR3 sequence (DNA): TGTGCCAGCAGCCATGGCCCTAGCGGGAGGGGACACGAGCAGTACTTC. Protein product: CASSHGPSGRGHEQYF.